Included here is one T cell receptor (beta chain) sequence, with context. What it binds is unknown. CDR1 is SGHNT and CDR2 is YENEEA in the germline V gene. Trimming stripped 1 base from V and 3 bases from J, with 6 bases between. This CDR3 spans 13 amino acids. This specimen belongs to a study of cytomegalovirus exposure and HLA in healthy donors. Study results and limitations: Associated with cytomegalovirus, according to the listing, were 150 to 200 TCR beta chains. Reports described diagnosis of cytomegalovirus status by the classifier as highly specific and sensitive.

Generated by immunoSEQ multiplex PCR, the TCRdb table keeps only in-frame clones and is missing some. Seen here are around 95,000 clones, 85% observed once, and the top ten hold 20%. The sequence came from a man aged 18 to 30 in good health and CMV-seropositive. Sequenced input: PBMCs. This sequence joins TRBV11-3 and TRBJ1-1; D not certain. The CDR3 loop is CASSLVRYTEAFF. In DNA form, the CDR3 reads TGTGCCAGCAGCTTAGTCAGGTACACTGAAGCTTTCTTT.